These 15 T cell receptor beta chains were sequenced from one sample in a study of CD8+CD57+ T cells in acquired aplastic anemia. According to the study, genomic DNA was the template for TCR beta VDJ and CDR3 profiling. Each CDR3 protein is one row after TCRdb ran MiXCR on the reads. The sample has 200,000 or so distinct CDR3 sequences, just under 50% seen once. Patients sequenced had flow cytometry evidence of CD8+CD57+ cell expansion. The specimen was sorted CD4+, CD8+, or CD8+CD57+ T cells (not recorded which) from PBMCs. The receptors stem from a human donor with aplastic anemia.

V is TRBV12-3 or TRBV12-4 and J is TRBJ1-6; D not resolved. The CDR3 is made up of 15 amino acids. Trimming left V 10 bases short and J 0 bases short, with 13 bases between. The CDR3 nucleotides read TGTGCCACAAGAGAAGTGGGCTCCTATAATTCACCCCTCCACTTT. Protein sequence: CATREVGSYNSPLHF.

As regards this clonotype: A much more abundant neighbour one base away suggests this may be a read error. Since the CDR3 does not end with the conserved phenylalanine or tryptophan, this likely comes from a read error. This rearrangement joins TRBV5-1 to TRBJ1-4; D ambiguous. CDR3 length: 11 residues. Germline CDR1 reads SGHRS; CDR2 reads YFSETQ. As DNA, the CDR3 is TGTGCCAGCAGCTTGGGTGAAAAACTGTTTTCT. Translation gives CASSLGEKLFS.

As regards this clonotype: A much larger clone lies one base from this, so it may be a read error. This chain connects TRBV20-1 to TRBJ2-3; 16 bases map to TRBD2. The CDR3 has 18 residues. Germline assignment: CDR1 DFQATT and CDR2 SNEGSKA (reference sequence). The CDR3 is CSARTPGLAGGLTDAQYF. In DNA form, the CDR3 reads TGCAGTGCTAGAACACCGGGACTAGCGGGAGGGCTTACAGATGCGCAGTATTTT.

This clonotype was seen a single time. This may stem from a read error, because a much larger clone lies one nucleotide away. The chain couples TRBV25-1 to TRBJ1-1, with a possible D match to TRBD1 (6 bases). Germline CDR1 is MGHDK and CDR2 is SYGVNS. This CDR3 region has 15 residues. The CDR3 spells CAGSSSGGLNTEAFF. The CDR3 nucleotides are TGTGCCGGCAGCTCGTCGGGGGGGCTGAACACTGAAGCTTTCTTT.

The chain combines TRBV6-1 with TRBJ1-4; the match to TRBD1 covers 7 bases. V was clipped by 7 bases and J by 6 bases; unmatched bases: 20. The CDR3 spans 18 residues. Germline V CDR1 and CDR2: MNHNS, SASEGT. In DNA form, the CDR3 reads TGTGCCAGCACCCCTACGCCGGGACAGACACGTATCGATGAAAAACTGTTTTTT. Translated, it gives CASTPTPGQTRIDEKLFF.

This clonotype was seen repeatedly, ten times or more. The chain's CDR3 is CSARMAPTGELFF. CDR3 bases: TGCAGTGCTAGAATGGCCCCCACCGGGGAGCTGTTTTTT. V and J are TRBV20-1 and TRBJ2-2; no firm D call. CDR3 length: 13 residues. CDR1 DFQATT and CDR2 SNEGSKA come from the germline V gene (reference sequence). The V gene lost 2 bases and the J gene lost 4 bases, with 8 bases spanning the gap.

V is TRBV4-2 and J is TRBJ1-2, with a possible D match to TRBD1 (6 bases). The CDR3 contains 16 residues. Germline CDR1 reads LGHNA; CDR2 reads YNFKEQ. V gave up 4 bases and J gave up 1 base, with 16 bases separating them. The chain's CDR3 is CASSPIGQIINYGYTF. Written as DNA, the CDR3 is TGTGCCAGCAGCCCCATCGGACAGATCATTAACTATGGCTACACCTTC.

In its sample, this clonotype was seen many times. The chain links TRBV24-1 to TRBJ2-5; 9 positions match TRBD1. Looked up from germline, CDR1 is KGHDR and CDR2 is SFDVKD. With 0 bases clipped from V and 3 bases from J, the junction kept 16 bases outside the gene matches. The CDR3 spans 20 residues. DNA for the CDR3: TGTGCCACCAGTGATTTGCAACAGGGGGCCTGGGTCAGCTACGAAGAGACCCAGTACTTC. It codes for CATSDLQQGAWVSYEETQYF.

This clonotype was found a few times. The gene calls are TRBV29-1 and TRBJ2-1; no clear D. The CDR3 covers 13 residues. Trimming took off 8 bases at V and 8 bases at J, with 19 bases between the two ends. Germline V gives CDR1 SQVTM, CDR2 ANQGSEA. Here the CDR3 reads CSSEDWDEDEQFF. The CDR3 DNA follows: TGCAGCTCCGAGGATTGGGATGAGGATGAGCAGTTCTTC.

This clonotype was counted only a few times. The chain has TRBV7-2 and TRBJ1-5; weak D call: TRBD1 (5 bases). V lost 7 bases and J lost 4, with 8 bases in between. The CDR3 is 12 amino acids. Per the germline V gene, CDR1 is SGHTA and CDR2 is FQGNSA. The CDR3 is CASTRGNQPQHF. In DNA form, the CDR3 reads TGTGCCAGCACGAGGGGTAATCAGCCCCAGCATTTT. The full variable domain, completed using reference TRBV7-2 and TRBJ1-5, is GAGVSQSPSNKVTEKGKDVELRCDPISGHTALYWYRQSLGQGLEFLIYFQGNSAPDKSGLPSDRFSAERTGGSVSTLTIQRTQQEDSAVYLCASTRGNQPQHFGDGTRLSIL.

The chain recombines TRBV7-9 with TRBJ1-1; D is undetermined. The CDR3 contains 11 residues. The V and J ends lost 8 bases and 0 bases respectively, with 4 bases between them. The germline V gene has CDR1 SEHNR and CDR2 FQNEAQ (reference sequence). CDR3 nucleotides: TGTGCCAGCGAGATGAACACTGAAGCTTTCTTT. Translating it yields CASEMNTEAFF.

The chain combines TRBV19 with TRBJ2-1; maybe TRBD2 (6 bases). This CDR3 comprises 16 residues. Trimming took 7 bases from V and 9 from J, leaving 25 bases between them. Germline CDR1 is LNHDA and CDR2 is SQIVND (reference sequence). The CDR3 here is CASTSWVGGSDREQFF. CDR3 in DNA: TGTGCCAGTACCAGCTGGGTGGGGGGTTCTGATCGTGAGCAGTTCTTC.

This clonotype was found many times. V and J are TRBV30 and TRBJ2-7, with a weak D call TRBD1 (6 bases). This CDR3 spans 12 amino acids. The ends were cut back, 2 bases at V and 3 bases at J, with 8 bases in the middle. Germline CDR1 GTSNPN, CDR2 SVGIG (reference sequence). In DNA form, the CDR3 reads TGTGCCTGGAGTCTGGACAGCTACGAGCAGTACTTC. Amino acid sequence: CAWSLDSYEQYF.

The rearrangement joins TRBV5-1 to TRBJ1-4; maybe TRBD1 (6 bases). Trimming cost V 4 bases and J 2 bases, with 12 bases left between them. The CDR3 runs to 15 residues. Germline CDR1 reads SGHRS; CDR2 reads YFSETQ. CDR3 nucleotides: TGCGCCAGCAGCCTGGCGGGGGCCACTAATGAAAAACTGTTTTTT. Translation gives CASSLAGATNEKLFF.

Only one count was recorded for this clonotype. The V and J genes are TRBV7-8 and TRBJ1-1, with D tentatively TRBD1 (5 bases). This CDR3 comprises 13 residues. V lost 6 bases to trimming and J lost 0 bases, with 8 bases between them. The germline V gene encodes CDR1 SGHVS and CDR2 FQNEAQ. The CDR3 sequence: CASSRQLNTEAFF. CDR3 DNA sequence: TGTGCCAGCAGTCGACAGCTGAACACTGAAGCTTTCTTT.